The 29 T cell receptor beta chains below all came from one sample that was sequenced in a study of T cells after yellow fever vaccination. TCRdb analysed the 5' RACE reads with MiXCR anew, one entry per CDR3 protein. In the table there are about 630,000 distinct CDR3 sequences, roughly 12% of which are singletons. This material consisted of PBMCs, taken on the day of the yellow fever booster vaccination. The source of these receptors is a man aged 25-45 years who received the YFV17D yellow fever vaccine.

This clonotype was observed a handful of times. The chain uses TRBV6-5 and TRBJ2-2, with 7 bases matching TRBD2. The CDR3 covers 15 residues. V lost 4 bases and J lost 4; bases outside the gene matches: 6. Germline CDR1 reads MNHEY; CDR2 reads SVGAGI. The CDR3 nucleotides are TGTGCCAGCAGTTGGGCTAGCGGTTCCACCGGGGAGCTGTTTTTT. This gives the protein CASSWASGSTGELFF.

This clonotype was seen many times. The CDR3: CASWGLAGYEQYF. The CDR3 nucleotides read TGTGCCAGCTGGGGACTAGCGGGCTACGAGCAGTACTTC. V gene TRBV27 combines with J gene TRBJ2-7; 12 positions agree with TRBD2. Germline CDR1 is MNHEY and CDR2 is SMNVEV (reference sequence). The V gene end was trimmed by 8 bases and the J gene end by 3 bases; junction bases not matched to a gene: 2. The CDR3 extends over 13 amino acids.

The V call is TRBV18, the J call TRBJ1-1; no firm D call. This CDR3 has 15 amino acids. The germline V and J ends were trimmed by 6 bases and 0 bases, with 14 bases remaining between them. Per germline, CDR1 KGHSH and CDR2 LQKENI. The CDR3 spells CASSEDRPLNTEAFF. The CDR3 region has the DNA TGTGCCAGCTCCGAGGACCGGCCTCTGAACACTGAAGCTTTCTTT.

The chain employs TRBV10-3 and TRBJ2-7; TRBD1 is a possible D gene (6 bases). Trimming pared 0 bases from V and 5 bases from J, leaving 14 bases between. From germline, CDR1 is ENHRY and CDR2 SYGVKD. The CDR3 is made up of 15 amino acids. As DNA, the CDR3 is TGTGCCATCAGTGAGTCGTATCAGGGGTTCGACGAGCAGTACTTC. Translated: CAISESYQGFDEQYF.

This clonotype came up once. The V call is TRBV20-1, the J call TRBJ2-1; TRBD2 agrees at 8 bases. The CDR3 sequence is 17 residues long. The V gene end was trimmed by 0 bases and the J gene end by 1 base; junction bases not matched to a gene: 8. Germline lookup yields CDR1 DFQATT and CDR2 SNEGSKA (reference sequence). CDR3 amino acids: CSARDLAGGPSYNEQFF. CDR3 in DNA: TGCAGTGCTAGAGATCTGGCGGGAGGCCCTTCCTACAATGAGCAGTTCTTC.

There are a few counts of this clonotype. This rearrangement joins TRBV29-1 to TRBJ2-7; D perhaps matches TRBD2 (6 bases). The ends were cut back, 2 bases at V and 0 bases at J, with 14 bases in the middle. Germline V gives CDR1 SQVTM, CDR2 ANQGSEA. The CDR3 extends over 15 amino acids. In nucleotides, the CDR3 is TGCAGCGTTGAATCTCCGGGAGCCACCTCCTACGAGCAGTACTTC. This encodes CSVESPGATSYEQYF.

This clonotype was seen a few times. This chain connects TRBV2 to TRBJ2-2, with D perhaps assigned TRBD1 or TRBD2 (5 bases each). The V gene's germline CDR1 is SNHLY and CDR2 FYNNEI. The V end was cut by 5 bases, the J end by 4 bases, with 11 bases between. CDR3 size: 14 residues. DNA of the CDR3: TGTGCCAGCAGTTCCGGGACGCGCACCGGGGAGCTGTTTTTT. Protein sequence: CASSSGTRTGELFF.

The rearrangement joins TRBV20-1 to TRBJ2-5, with D possibly being TRBD2 (5 bases). The CDR3 runs to 13 residues. With 5 bases removed from V and 6 bases from J, the gap between germline ends came to 16 bases. The germline V gene has CDR1 DFQATT and CDR2 SNEGSKA (reference sequence). The chain's CDR3 is CSAPYGVGKTQYF. The CDR3 DNA follows: TGCAGTGCTCCCTACGGGGTCGGGAAGACCCAGTACTTC.

The chain links TRBV5-8 to TRBJ1-4; D not resolved. Germline assignment: CDR1 SGHTS and CDR2 YDEGEE. The CDR3 sequence is 15 residues long. Trimming removed 0 bases from V and 7 bases from J, with 13 bases in between. The CDR3 region is CASSLDGPGGEKLFF. DNA for the CDR3: TGTGCCAGCAGCTTGGATGGCCCGGGCGGTGAAAAACTGTTTTTT.

This rearrangement joins TRBV30 to TRBJ2-5, with 8 positions matching TRBD1. The CDR3 runs to 17 residues. CDR1 is GTSNPN, CDR2 SVGIG, per germline (reference sequence). Trimming took 1 base from V and 5 from J; bases not matched to a gene: 15. The chain's CDR3 is CAWSEGIGTGALETQYF. The CDR3 DNA is TGTGCCTGGAGTGAAGGGATTGGGACAGGTGCTTTGGAGACCCAGTACTTC.

This chain uses TRBV28 with TRBJ2-7, with TRBD1 matching over 8 bases. J lost 6 bases, V lost 4 bases, and 11 bases had no gene match. The length of the CDR3 is 15 residues. CDR1 is MDHEN and CDR2 is SYDVKM in the germline V gene. The CDR3 loop is CASSSRRAGGSEQYF. CDR3 bases: TGTGCCAGCAGTTCCAGGAGGGCAGGGGGCAGCGAGCAGTACTTC.

V is TRBV6-2 or TRBV6-3 and J is TRBJ1-2; D possibly corresponds to TRBD1 (5 bases). This CDR3 has 18 amino acids. V was pared by 2 bases and J by 4 bases, with 23 bases between. The V gene's germline CDR1 is MNHEY and CDR2 SVGEGT. The CDR3 sequence is CASSYPDRSTSGSYGYTF. In DNA form, the CDR3 reads TGTGCCAGCAGTTACCCGGACCGATCAACATCAGGGAGCTATGGCTACACCTTC.

V and J are TRBV7-9 and TRBJ2-5; D possibly matches TRBD1 or TRBD2 (5 bases each). The CDR3 spans 12 residues. V was shortened by 9 bases and J by 7 bases, with 15 bases between the two germline ends. The V gene's germline CDR1 is SEHNR and CDR2 FQNEAQ (reference sequence). DNA of the CDR3: TGTGCCAGTTCCAGGGTTGCGGGGACCCAGTACTTC. It is translated as CASSRVAGTQYF.

Only a few counts were recorded for this clonotype. This sequence joins TRBV28 and TRBJ2-5; possibly TRBD2 for D (5 bases). Germline CDR1 is MDHEN and CDR2 is SYDVKM. V shed 2 bases and J shed 1 base, with 17 bases lying between them. The CDR3 is made up of 17 amino acids. The CDR3 here is CASSLPPLAAVQETQYF. In DNA form, the CDR3 reads TGTGCCAGCAGTTTACCCCCTCTGGCAGCGGTCCAAGAGACCCAGTACTTC.

The V gene is TRBV7-6, the J gene TRBJ1-6, with TRBD1 as a possible D gene (5 bases). The CDR3 is made up of 13 amino acids. Trimming removed 6 bases from V and 10 bases from J, with 13 bases in between. The germline CDR1 and CDR2 sequences are SGHVS and FNYEAQ. CDR3 loop: CASRKAGESPLHF. The CDR3 coding sequence is TGTGCCAGCAGAAAGGCGGGGGAGTCACCCCTCCACTTT.

V usage is TRBV5-1 and J usage is TRBJ2-7, with D perhaps TRBD2 (6 bases). The CDR3 contains 15 residues. Germline V CDR1 and CDR2: SGHRS, YFSETQ. The V end was cut by 0 bases, the J end by 2 bases, with 12 bases between. The CDR3, as DNA: TGCGCCAGCAGCTTGGTCACGGGAGTAGCCTACGAGCAGTACTTC. Protein sequence: CASSLVTGVAYEQYF.

The rearrangement links TRBV6-2 or TRBV6-3 to TRBJ2-1, with D perhaps TRBD1 (6 bases). Germline V gives CDR1 MNHEY, CDR2 SVGEGT. This CDR3 comprises 15 residues. Trimming shortened V by 2 bases and J by 4 bases, and 12 bases separated the two germline ends. CDR3 residues: CASSYPQGPYNEQFF. CDR3 bases: TGTGCCAGCAGTTACCCACAGGGCCCTTACAATGAGCAGTTCTTC.

This clonotype was seen a few times. The chain combines TRBV11-2 with TRBJ2-3; TRBD1 matches at 7 bases. CDR3 length: 16 residues. CDR1 and CDR2 (germline): SGHAT, FQNNGV. Trimming at V came to 1 base and at J to 1 base, leaving 5 bases not matched to a gene. The DNA of the CDR3 is TGTGCCAGCAGCTTAGGCGACAGGGTTGGCACAGATACGCAGTATTTT. Translated, it gives CASSLGDRVGTDTQYF.

This clonotype has only a few counts. V gene TRBV20-1 combines with J gene TRBJ2-1; perhaps TRBD2 as D (5 bases). The CDR3 is 15 residues long. The ends were cut back, 3 bases at V and 2 bases at J, with 14 bases in the middle. The germline gives CDR1 DFQATT, CDR2 SNEGSKA (reference sequence). The CDR3 spells CSASSRISAYNEQFF. In nucleotides, the CDR3 is TGCAGTGCTAGCTCTAGGATTAGCGCCTACAATGAGCAGTTCTTC.

The rearrangement links TRBV6-2 or TRBV6-3 to TRBJ2-7; 7 bases are a match to TRBD2. J was trimmed by 5 bases and V by 6 bases; bases with no gene match: 10. Per the germline V gene, CDR1 is MNHEY and CDR2 is SVGEGT. The CDR3 runs to 14 residues. The CDR3 is CASSRSGNGHEQYF. The DNA for the CDR3 is TGTGCCAGCAGCCGAAGCGGGAACGGACACGAGCAGTACTTC.

The V call is TRBV6-6, the J call TRBJ2-3; D unresolved. V was pared by 0 bases and J by 4 bases, with 5 bases between. Germline V gene sequence: CDR1 MNHNY, CDR2 SVGAGI (reference sequence). The CDR3 is 13 residues long. In DNA form, the CDR3 reads TGTGCCAGCAGTTACTCGAAGGCAGATACGCAGTATTTT. It specifies CASSYSKADTQYF.

This clonotype was observed a handful of times. The V gene is TRBV20-1, the J gene TRBJ2-1; the match to TRBD2 covers 8 bases. The CDR3 runs to 12 residues. The V segment lost 6 bases and the J segment 15 bases; nucleotides outside the gene matches: 13. In germline, CDR1 is DFQATT, CDR2 SNEGSKA (reference sequence). In DNA, the CDR3 is TGCAGTGCCAGTCGGCTAGCGGGCGGCCGGTTCTTC. It encodes CSASRLAGGRFF.

The rearrangement uses TRBV29-1 and TRBJ2-3; D might be TRBD2 (5 bases). Germline values: CDR1 SQVTM, CDR2 ANQGSEA. V dropped 1 base and J dropped 4 bases, with 18 bases sitting between them. The CDR3 has 16 amino acids. The CDR3 sequence: CSVEGGNKVVADTQYF. CDR3 DNA: TGCAGCGTTGAAGGAGGGAACAAGGTCGTGGCAGATACGCAGTATTTT.

This clonotype was found a few times. The CDR3 loop reads CASSCLLRTGGVLSSYEQYF. CDR3 coding DNA: TGTGCCAGCAGTTGCCTCCTCCGGACAGGGGGCGTCTTAAGCTCCTACGAGCAGTACTTC. V and J are TRBV12-3 or TRBV12-4 and TRBJ2-7; 11 positions match TRBD1. The CDR3 loop spans 20 amino acids. The J segment lost 0 bases and the V segment lost 4 bases, leaving 17 bases of the junction unmatched.

This clonotype was counted between two and nine times. The CDR3 DNA is TGCGCCAGCAGCTGGGCACCACAAGAGACCCAGTACTTC. It is translated as CASSWAPQETQYF. J is TRBJ2-5 and V is TRBV5-1; the D is unclear. V was shortened by 3 bases and J by 2 bases, with 8 bases between the two germline ends. Germline V gives CDR1 SGHRS, CDR2 YFSETQ. CDR3 length equals 13 residues.

This chain connects TRBV6-2 or TRBV6-3 to TRBJ2-5; 12 nucleotides align to TRBD2. The CDR3 sequence is 15 residues long. The germline V gene encodes CDR1 MNHEY and CDR2 SVGEGT. V lost 7 bases to trimming and J lost 5 bases; unmatched junction nucleotides: 8. The CDR3 spells CASTPGLAGFETQYF. The CDR3 region has the DNA TGTGCCAGCACCCCAGGACTAGCGGGATTTGAGACCCAGTACTTC.

DNA of the CDR3: TGCAGTGCTACGGGACCAAGCCAAGAGACCCAGTACTTC. It specifies CSATGPSQETQYF. The chain employs TRBV20-1 and TRBJ2-5, with D perhaps being TRBD1 or TRBD2 (5 bases each). Trimming removed 4 bases at V and 1 base at J, with 10 bases between. The V gene's germline CDR1 is DFQATT and CDR2 SNEGSKA (reference sequence). The CDR3 loop spans 13 amino acids.

There are a few counts of this clonotype. The chain employs TRBV4-3 and TRBJ2-6; D unclear. The germline V gene has CDR1 LGHNA and CDR2 YSLEER. The length of the CDR3 is 16 residues. The germline V and J ends were trimmed by 0 bases and 3 bases, with 9 bases remaining between them. CDR3 region: CASSQDVGFGANVLTF. CDR3 bases: TGCGCCAGCAGCCAAGATGTAGGATTTGGGGCCAACGTCCTGACTTTC.

The chain links TRBV5-4 to TRBJ2-5; 8 positions match TRBD2. This CDR3 has 13 amino acids. Germline assignment: CDR1 SGHNT and CDR2 YYREEE (reference sequence). Unmatched junction bases numbered 2, after V lost 4 bases and J lost 3 bases. CDR3 in DNA: TGTGCCAGCAGCATGCGGGGGGAAGAGACCCAGTACTTC. This translates into CASSMRGEETQYF. Drawing the rest from reference TRBV5-4 and TRBJ2-5, the complete variable domain is ETGVTQSPTHLIKTRGQQVTLRCSSQSGHNTVSWYQQALGQGPQFIFQYYREEENGRGNFPPRFSGLQFPNYSSELNVNALELDDSALYLCASSMRGEETQYFGPGTRLLVL.